This T cell receptor beta chain comes out of a study of Graves' ophthalmopathy and Graves' hyperthyroidism. The study, taken as a whole, reports: Forecasting of ophthalmopathy progression by the model achieved almost 71% sensitivity and around 77% specificity. Discrimination between ophthalmopathy and stable hyperthyroidism by a 13-signature model showed 87.88% sensitivity and about 80% specificity.

This clonotype has ten or more counts. Its antigen is unidentified. From RNA, the CDR3 regions of TCR beta chains were amplified and sequenced. HTBI primers served in a first-round RT-PCR, which a second-round multiplex PCR followed. TCRdb used MiXCR to reprocess the multiplex PCR reads, holding one entry per CDR3 protein. The sample lists 1 million to 1.3 million distinct CDR3 sequences, roughly two fifths occurring once. New diagnoses, under 2 months' duration, and ages 18 to 65 characterized the hyperthyroidism patients. It was on clinical symptoms, serum thyroxine, TRAb, thyroid ultrasound and orbital computed tomography that diagnosis relied. This clonotype was obtained from an adult man with Graves' hyperthyroidism. Material for sequencing was peripheral blood or thyroid tissue (not recorded which).

CDR3 DNA sequence: TGTGCTAGTGTCCTTACCGATAACAGGACCCAGTACTTC. This codes for CASVLTDNRTQYF. The rearrangement links TRBV12-5 to TRBJ2-5, with D uncertain. Germline V gene data show CDR1 as LGHNT and CDR2 as FRNRAP. V lost 7 bases and J 7 bases, leaving 16 bases between the germline ends. The CDR3 covers 13 residues.